This is a list of T cell receptor beta chains from one sample in a study of shared clonotypes between healthy human individuals. Using immunoSEQ multiplex PCR, the repertoire was profiled, and TCRdb retains in-frame clones only, with some absent. The sample includes around 2,000,000 clones, just under 95% of them seen just once. Sequencing was done on a sample of naive CD8+ T cells sorted from blood. The receptors here all came from a man aged 18 to 35 in good health. CDR3s include the opening cysteine and the closing phenylalanine or tryptophan. Each record gives: clone size, J gene, D gene, V gene, CDR3 DNA, CDR3 protein. The D gene is left open where the match is weak. Some rows mark clone size as missing; the rest say once, few, many or name a class of expanded clone.

. TRBJ1-4 TRBD1 TRBV19 TGTGCCAGTAGTCTGCCAGGACAGGGAGTGGGTGAAAAACTGTTTTTT CASSLPGQGVGEKLFF
. TRBJ1-6 . TRBV4-1 TGCGCCAGCAGCCAAGGACGGGACTCAAATTCACCCCTCCACTTT CASSQGRDSNSPLHF
. TRBJ1-1 . TRBV4-3 TGCGCCAGCAGCCAAGGGATATACACTGAAGCTTTCTTT CASSQGIYTEAFF
. TRBJ1-3 . TRBV4-1 TGCGCCAGCAGCCAAAAACCTGGGGCACAGATTGGAAACACCATATATTTT CASSQKPGAQIGNTIYF
. TRBJ2-1 . TRBV19 TGTGCCAGTAGTATAGGACTGCACAATGAGCAGTTCTTC CASSIGLHNEQFF
. TRBJ2-7 . TRBV10-2 TGCGCCAGCAGTGAGTCCACTTCCCAGTACTTC CASSESTSQYF
. TRBJ1-2 . TRBV11-1 TGTGCCAGCAGCTTAGGCACCAGGGACCCAGGCTACACCTTC CASSLGTRDPGYTF
. TRBJ2-7 . TRBV4-2 TGTGCCAGCAGCCCGCGCACTACCTACGAGCAGTACTTC CASSPRTTYEQYF
. TRBJ2-5 . TRBV11-2 TGTGCCAGCAGCTTTTCCAACAGGGCTCAAGAGACCCAGTACTTC CASSFSNRAQETQYF
. TRBJ2-7 TRBD2 TRBV4-3 TGCGCCAGCAGCCAACTAGCGGGAGGGCCGGAGTACTTC CASSQLAGGPEYF
. TRBJ2-2 TRBD2 TRBV9 TGTGCCAGCAGCGGACTAGCGGGTCTCCTAACCGGGGAGCTGTTTTTT CASSGLAGLLTGELFF
. TRBJ1-2 . TRBV2 TGTGCCAGCAGTGAGGAGGGCAGGGACTATGGCTACACCTTC CASSEEGRDYGYTF
. TRBJ2-1 . TRBV6-5 TGTGCCAGCAGTTATTACGAGTCCAATGAGCGGTTCTTC CASSYYESNERFF
. TRBJ2-3 . TRBV5-6 TGTGCCAGCAGCCCAACGGGCTGGGGCACAGATACGCAGTATTTT CASSPTGWGTDTQYF
once TRBJ1-2 . TRBV15 TGTGCCACCAGCCGCACCGGGACATCCTTCTATGGCTACACCTTC CATSRTGTSFYGYTF
. TRBJ1-1 . TRBV9 TGTGCCAGCAGCGTAGGTCTCTCGGCGTCGAACACTGAAGCTTTCTTT CASSVGLSASNTEAFF
. TRBJ1-1 . TRBV6-1 TGTGCCAGCAGACGGACAATATACACTGAAGCTTTCTTT CASRRTIYTEAFF
once TRBJ2-3 TRBD2 TRBV28 TGTGCCAGCAGTTTCCGCTTGTATCTAGCGGGGGCTATTAGCACAGATACGCAGTATTTT CASSFRLYLAGAISTDTQYF
. TRBJ2-1 TRBD2 TRBV7-2 TGTGCCAGCAGCTCCGGACTAGCGGCAGACAATGAGCAGTTCTTC CASSSGLAADNEQFF
. TRBJ2-3 TRBD2 TRBV19 TGTGCCAGTAGTTCTCTAGCGGGAGTAGTAGATACGCAGTATTTT CASSSLAGVVDTQYF
. TRBJ1-5 TRBD1 TRBV10-3 TGTGCCATCAGCCCTATATTACAGGGGGTGGTGATCAATCAGCCCCAGCATTTT CAISPILQGVVINQPQHF
. TRBJ2-7 TRBD1 TRBV27 TGTGCCAGCAGTTTATCGATAGGGAGGACAGGGCTCGACGAGCAGTACTTC CASSLSIGRTGLDEQYF
. TRBJ2-3 . TRBV12-5 TGTGCTAGTGGCCCATCTGCAGATACGCAGTATTTT CASGPSADTQYF
. TRBJ2-1 . TRBV2 TGTGCCAGCCCGAGTGGGCACGAGCAGTTCTTC CASPSGHEQFF
. TRBJ2-2 . TRBV5-5 TGTGCCAGCAGCTTGTATGACGGCGGGGAGCTGTTTTTT CASSLYDGGELFF
. TRBJ2-5 . TRBV7-8 TGTGCCAGCAGCCCCCCCCAAGAGACCCAGTACTTC CASSPPQETQYF
. TRBJ2-7 . TRBV27 TGTGCCAGCAGTCCCCACAGCTCCTACGAGCAGTACTTC CASSPHSSYEQYF
. TRBJ2-7 TRBD1 TRBV9 TGTGCCAGCAGCGTTTCGACAGGGGCTTACGAGCAGTACTTC CASSVSTGAYEQYF
. TRBJ1-3 . TRBV5-1 TGCGCCAGCAGCTCAGACGGGGACTCTGGAAACACCATATATTTT CASSSDGDSGNTIYF
. TRBJ2-3 TRBD2 TRBV19 TGTGCCAGTAGTATAATAGCGGGGGGCACAGATACGCAGTATTTT CASSIIAGGTDTQYF
. TRBJ2-7 . TRBV4-1 TGCGCCAGCAGCACTATTGAGGGCTACGAGCAGTACTTC CASSTIEGYEQYF
once TRBJ2-7 . TRBV27 TGTGCCAGCAGTTTATACCTGGGGAGCTCCTACGAGCAGTACTTC CASSLYLGSSYEQYF
. TRBJ2-7 TRBD2 TRBV5-1 TGCGCCAGCAGCTTCCGTAGCGGGAGAGGAGACGAGCAGTACTTC CASSFRSGRGDEQYF
. TRBJ2-3 . TRBV12-5 TGTGCTAGCCTTACTAGTTGGGGCACAGATACGCAGTATTTT CASLTSWGTDTQYF
. TRBJ2-7 TRBD1 TRBV4-1 TGCGCCAGCAGCCAGACAGGGGTGGGCTACGAGCAGTACTTC CASSQTGVGYEQYF
. TRBJ2-1 TRBD2 TRBV7-9 TGTGCCAGCAGCTTAGCGAGTCGGGAGGGCCATGAGCAGTTCTTC CASSLASREGHEQFF
once TRBJ1-2 . TRBV7-2 TGTGCCAGCAGCTTCGGGAAAAACTATGGCTACACCTTC CASSFGKNYGYTF
. TRBJ2-1 . TRBV6-4 TGTGCCAGCAGTGCAGGCGATGAGCAGTTCTTC CASSAGDEQFF
. TRBJ2-1 . TRBV6-5 TGTGCCAGCAGTTTAATAGCGGCCTCCTACAATGAGCAGTTCTTC CASSLIAASYNEQFF
. TRBJ2-5 . TRBV15 TGTGCCACCAGGAATCTCGGGAAAGAGACCCAGTACTTC CATRNLGKETQYF
. TRBJ2-1 . TRBV7-9 TGTGCCAGCAGCTTAGAGAGGGGACCATACAATGAGCAGTTCTTC CASSLERGPYNEQFF